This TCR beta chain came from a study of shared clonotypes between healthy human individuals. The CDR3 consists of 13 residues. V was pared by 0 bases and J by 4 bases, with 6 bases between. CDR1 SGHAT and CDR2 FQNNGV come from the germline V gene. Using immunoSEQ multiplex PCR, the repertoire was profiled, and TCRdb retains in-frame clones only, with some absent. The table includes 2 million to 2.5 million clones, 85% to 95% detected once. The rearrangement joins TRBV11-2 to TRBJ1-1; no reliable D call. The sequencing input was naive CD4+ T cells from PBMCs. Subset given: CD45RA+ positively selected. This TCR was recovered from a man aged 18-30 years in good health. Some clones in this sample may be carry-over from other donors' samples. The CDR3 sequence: CASSLEFSTEAFF. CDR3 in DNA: TGTGCCAGCAGCTTAGAATTTAGCACTGAAGCTTTCTTT. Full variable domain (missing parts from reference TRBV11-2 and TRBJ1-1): EAGVAQSPRYKIIEKRQSVAFWCNPISGHATLYWYQQILGQGPKLLIQFQNNGVVDDSQLPKDRFSAERLKGVDSTLKIQPAKLEDSAVYLCASSLEFSTEAFFGQGTRLTVV.